Below, 27 T cell receptor beta chains from the same sample are listed, as sequenced in a study of cytomegalovirus exposure and HLA in healthy donors. PCR used 60 Vbeta primers and 13 Jbeta primers. Sequencing was performed with immunoSEQ multiplex PCR; in TCRdb, only in-frame clones are kept and a portion is missing. This table holds about 180,000 clones, more than 75% found once. What was sequenced was PBMCs. The source of these receptors is a woman aged 25 to 39 in good health and CMV-seropositive.

As to this clone: The junction shows a germline mismatch at one end, possibly a read error. The same CDR3 can be traced to other DNA sequences in this sample. The chain employs TRBV14 and TRBJ2-7; TRBD2 is a possible D gene (5 bases). The CDR3 runs 14 residues. Germline CDR1 and CDR2: SGHDN and FVKESK. CDR3 nucleotides: TGTGCCAGCAGCCAAGTGGGGAGTGCCTATGAGCAGTACTTC. Translation gives CASSQVGSAYEQYF. Filled out from reference TRBV14 and TRBJ2-7, the complete variable domain reads EAGVTQFPSHSVIEKGQTVTLRCDPISGHDNLYWYRRVMGKEIKFLLHFVKESKQDESGMPNNRFLAERTGGTYSTLKVQPAELEDSGVYFCASSQVGSAYEQYFGPGTRLTVT.

The chain recombines TRBV7-2 with TRBJ2-1; 11 bases line up with TRBD2. Trimming removed 5 bases from V and 6 bases from J; junction bases left unmatched: 6. CDR3 length: 15 amino acids. Germline V gives CDR1 SGHTA, CDR2 FQGNSA. CDR3 protein: CASSPTSGGVNEQFF. Here the CDR3 DNA reads TGTGCCAGCAGCCCCACTAGCGGGGGAGTCAATGAGCAGTTCTTC.

V is TRBV7-2 and J is TRBJ2-7; D might be TRBD2 (5 bases). V was clipped by 6 bases and J by 2 bases, with 17 bases between them. Germline loops: CDR1 SGHTA, CDR2 FQGNSA. This CDR3 spans 15 amino acids. This chain's CDR3 is CASRRRGGPTYEQYF. DNA for the CDR3: TGTGCCAGCAGGCGAAGAGGAGGACCGACCTACGAGCAGTACTTC.

A few counts support this clone. The J gene is TRBJ1-5, the V gene TRBV30; D may be TRBD1 (6 bases). The germline V and J ends were trimmed by 3 bases and 3 bases, with 12 bases remaining between them. Germline V gene sequence: CDR1 GTSNPN, CDR2 SVGIG (reference sequence). There are 14 residues in the CDR3. CDR3 sequence (DNA): TGTGCCTGGAGGGGTCAGGGGTCCAATCAGCCCCAGCATTTT. It encodes CAWRGQGSNQPQHF.

This clone appeared a few times. The chain links TRBV5-4 to TRBJ1-2; a weak D match, TRBD1 (5 bases). Germline V gene lookup returns CDR1 SGHNT and CDR2 YYREEE (reference sequence). V lost 0 bases and J lost 4, with 13 bases in between. The CDR3 loop spans 15 amino acids. CDR3 amino acids: CASSLGWGGTYGYTF. As DNA, the CDR3 is TGTGCCAGCAGCTTGGGGTGGGGGGGGACCTATGGCTACACCTTC.

In its sample, this clone was seen once. The genes are TRBV12-5 and TRBJ1-2; 7 bases match TRBD1. The CDR3 spans 18 residues. The V and J ends lost 5 bases and 1 base, in that order; junction bases with no gene match: 16. In germline, CDR1 is LGHNT, CDR2 FRNRAP. The CDR3 DNA reads as TGTGCTAGTGGTCTCGAGGGGGCAGGGGAGGACTATAACTATGGCTACACCTTC. Translation gives CASGLEGAGEDYNYGYTF.

The chain combines TRBV11-2 with TRBJ2-1; D is possibly TRBD2 (5 bases). Per the germline V gene, CDR1 is SGHAT and CDR2 is FQNNGV. The CDR3 is made up of 14 amino acids. V was cut by 1 base and J by 7 bases, with 11 bases left in between. CDR3 nucleotides: TGTGCCAGCAGCTTAGGGCTACGGGGAAATGAGCAGTTCTTC. It specifies CASSLGLRGNEQFF.

This sequence joins TRBV12-5 and TRBJ2-7; a weak D match, TRBD2 (5 bases). Germline values: CDR1 LGHNT, CDR2 FRNRAP. The CDR3 is 15 amino acids. The V and J ends lost 2 bases and 2 bases respectively, with 13 bases between them. The CDR3 nucleotides are TGTGCTAGTGGTTTGCCCCGAAGCGGACCCTACGAGCAGTACTTC. Its translation is CASGLPRSGPYEQYF.

This chain connects TRBV27 to TRBJ2-6, with a weak D call TRBD2 (7 bases). Trimming cost V 11 bases and J 4 bases, with 15 bases left between them. Germline-derived CDR1 and CDR2 are MNHEY and SMNVEV (reference sequence). The CDR3 totals 14 residues. The CDR3 DNA follows: TGTGCCTCCTACGGGGGGCGGGGGGCCAACGTCCTGACTTTC. Its protein is CASYGGRGANVLTF.

The chain has TRBV2 and TRBJ1-2; D perhaps matches TRBD1 (5 bases). This CDR3 spans 15 amino acids. CDR1 and CDR2 from the germline V gene are SNHLY and FYNNEI. The germline V and J ends were trimmed by 2 bases and 7 bases, with 17 bases remaining between them. CDR3 coding DNA: TGTGCCAGCAGTGAAAGAACCAGGGTTTTGGGTGGCTACACCTTC. It yields the protein CASSERTRVLGGYTF. The variable domain in full, completed from reference TRBV2 and TRBJ1-2, reads EPEVTQTPSHQVTQMGQEVILRCVPISNHLYFYWYRQILGQKVEFLVSFYNNEISEKSEIFDDQFSVERPDGSNFTLKIRSTKLEDSAMYFCASSERTRVLGGYTFGSGTRLTVV.

The chain is built from TRBV6-5 and TRBJ2-1; TRBD2 matches 7 bases. With V trimmed by 0 bases and J by 14 bases, 10 bases remained unmatched. CDR3 length: 14 amino acids. The germline V gene has CDR1 MNHEY and CDR2 SVGAGI. The CDR3 coding sequence is TGTGCCAGCAGTTACTCGGGCCTAGCGGCCTTGGAGTTCTTC. This translates into CASSYSGLAALEFF.

This chain uses TRBV28 with TRBJ2-1, with TRBD1 matching 9 bases. Germline CDR1 and CDR2: MDHEN and SYDVKM. J lost 9 bases, V lost 2 bases, and 8 bases had no gene match. The CDR3 covers 15 residues. CDR3 sequence: CASSLGGTGRGEQFF. CDR3 DNA sequence: TGTGCCAGCAGTTTAGGGGGGACAGGGAGAGGTGAGCAGTTCTTC.

The V and J genes are TRBV19 and TRBJ2-7; D is perhaps TRBD1 (6 bases). The CDR3 is made up of 16 amino acids. The germline CDR1 and CDR2 sequences are LNHDA and SQIVND (reference sequence). Deletions cut 1 base from V and 3 bases from J, with 16 bases between. The CDR3, as DNA: TGTGCCAGTAGTATAGGCGACTCAGGGGTGGACTACGAGCAGTACTTC. It is translated as CASSIGDSGVDYEQYF.

The J gene is TRBJ1-4, the V gene TRBV19, with a possible D match to TRBD1 (5 bases). Germline-derived CDR1 and CDR2 are LNHDA and SQIVND (reference sequence). This CDR3 comprises 15 residues. The V and J ends lost 6 bases and 10 bases respectively, with 21 bases between them. CDR3 sequence (DNA): TGTGCCAGTAGCCAGGGACGGGAGACATTTGGAAAACTGTTTTTT. It encodes CASSQGRETFGKLFF.

The rearrangement uses TRBV9 and TRBJ2-3; 9 positions agree with TRBD2. V lost 3 bases, J lost 0 bases, and 2 bases stayed unmatched. The CDR3 is made up of 15 amino acids. Per the germline V gene, CDR1 is SGDLS and CDR2 is YYNGEE. The CDR3 sequence is CASSGSGRSTDTQYF. The DNA of the CDR3 is TGTGCCAGCAGCGGTAGCGGGAGAAGCACAGATACGCAGTATTTT.

The rearrangement joins TRBV5-6 to TRBJ2-5; a weak D match, TRBD2 (5 bases). V was trimmed by 1 base and J by 5 bases, leaving 9 bases between them. Germline V lookup: CDR1 SGHDT, CDR2 YYEEEE. The CDR3 contains 13 residues. In DNA, the CDR3 is TGTGCCAGCAGCTTGTTGTCGGGGGAGACCCAGTACTTC. The encoded protein is CASSLLSGETQYF.

The chain employs TRBV27 and TRBJ2-1, with D possibly being TRBD1 (8 bases). The V end lost 4 bases, the J end lost 6 bases, and 19 bases lay between the germline ends. From germline, CDR1 is MNHEY and CDR2 SMNVEV (reference sequence). This CDR3 has 16 residues. CDR3 sequence: CASSYWTGRAFNEQFF. In DNA form, the CDR3 reads TGTGCCAGCAGTTACTGGACAGGGAGGGCATTCAATGAGCAGTTCTTC.

V is TRBV5-4 and J is TRBJ1-1; tentatively, D is TRBD1 (6 bases). The V end was cut by 2 bases, the J end by 4 bases, with 12 bases between. Germline CDR1 is SGHNT and CDR2 is YYREEE (reference sequence). CDR3 size: 14 residues. CDR3 sequence (DNA): TGTGCCAGCAGCTTACAGGGATCAGGCACTGAAGCTTTCTTT. Translation gives CASSLQGSGTEAFF.

V is TRBV28 and J is TRBJ1-5; 11 nucleotides align to TRBD1. From germline, CDR1 is MDHEN and CDR2 SYDVKM. Unmatched junction bases numbered 4, after V lost 3 bases and J lost 6 bases. The CDR3 runs to 15 residues. In DNA, the CDR3 is TGTGCCAGCAGTTTGGACAGGGGGCGAGGTCAGCCCCAGCATTTT. It specifies CASSLDRGRGQPQHF.

This clone was observed once. The rearrangement joins TRBV7-9 to TRBJ2-3, with D unclear. The CDR3 length is 11 residues. The germline gives CDR1 SEHNR, CDR2 FQNEAQ (reference sequence). V was pared by 2 bases and J by 6 bases, with 3 bases between. Here the CDR3 reads CASSLLDTQYF. The CDR3 DNA sequence: TGTGCCAGCAGCTTACTGGATACGCAGTATTTT.

The CDR3: CASRGQPNEKLFF. CDR3 nucleotides: TGTGCCAGCAGGGGACAGCCTAATGAAAAACTGTTTTTT. This chain links TRBV7-2 with TRBJ1-4, with 7 bases that match TRBD1. This CDR3 has 13 residues. Germline-derived CDR1 and CDR2 are SGHTA and FQGNSA. V shed 6 bases and J 3 bases; nucleotides not matched to a gene: 1.

This chain joins TRBV19 and TRBJ1-2; TRBD1 agrees at 7 bases. CDR1 LNHDA and CDR2 SQIVND come from the germline V gene (reference sequence). The length of the CDR3 is 15 residues. The ends lost 1 base at V and 2 bases at J; junction bases unmatched: 4. This CDR3 reads CASSIVLTGNYGYTF. The CDR3, as DNA: TGTGCCAGTAGTATAGTCCTGACAGGGAACTATGGCTACACCTTC.

The V call is TRBV7-2, the J call TRBJ2-3; D possibly corresponds to TRBD1 (6 bases). Trimming shortened V by 10 bases and J by 6 bases, and 20 bases separated the two germline ends. Germline V gene data show CDR1 as SGHTA and CDR2 as FQGNSA. The CDR3 length is 14 residues. Here the CDR3 DNA reads TGTGCCACTTGCAGGGGCACGAAGATGGATACGCAGTATTTT. Translated: CATCRGTKMDTQYF.

The table lists this clone with a few counts. The chain links TRBV11-3 to TRBJ2-7; 8 nucleotides match TRBD1. Germline V gene data show CDR1 as SGHNT and CDR2 as YENEEA. The CDR3 runs to 17 residues. V shed 4 bases, J shed 5 bases, and the junction held 16 bases outside the gene matches. CDR3 sequence reads: CASSSRTGPLLGDEQYF. DNA for the CDR3: TGTGCCAGCAGCTCCCGGACAGGGCCGCTGTTGGGGGACGAGCAGTACTTC.

This chain uses TRBV7-2 with TRBJ2-5; 10 bases map to TRBD2. After removal of 5 bases from V and 5 bases from J, the junction contained 11 bases not matched to a gene. The CDR3 runs to 16 residues. Germline assignment: CDR1 SGHTA and CDR2 FQGNSA. The CDR3 nucleotides read TGTGCCAGCAGCCCCATCAAGCGGGGGGGCTGGGAGACCCAGTACTTC. It is translated as CASSPIKRGGWETQYF.

The CDR3 DNA sequence: TGCAGCGAATTCTCTTCCTATGGCTACACCTTC. Encoded protein: CSEFSSYGYTF. This chain uses TRBV29-1 with TRBJ1-2; D gene ambiguous. The germline V gene has CDR1 SQVTM and CDR2 ANQGSEA. The length of the CDR3 is 11 residues. Deletions cut 7 bases from V and 4 bases from J, with 10 bases between.

V is TRBV19 and J is TRBJ1-2; TRBD1 agrees at 10 bases. CDR1 LNHDA and CDR2 SQIVND come from the germline V gene (reference sequence). The CDR3 extends over 15 amino acids. The V segment lost 5 bases and the J segment 4 bases; nucleotides outside the gene matches: 7. The CDR3 here is CASSVRDRGPYGYTF. Here the CDR3 DNA reads TGTGCCAGTAGTGTCCGGGACAGGGGCCCCTATGGCTACACCTTC.